This passage covers 12 T cell receptor beta chains from one sample sequenced in a study of T cells after yellow fever vaccination. TCRdb re-called the 5' RACE reads through MiXCR, storing one row per CDR3 protein. The sample yields over 120,000 distinct CDR3 sequences, under 8% seen once. The source material was CD4+ T cells sorted from PBMCs, sampled 10 days after the yellow fever booster vaccination. These receptors came from a young man who received the YFV17D yellow fever vaccine.

The sample holds many counts of this clonotype. The chain has TRBV5-1 and TRBJ2-1, with 8 bases that match TRBD2. The CDR3 runs to 17 residues. J lost 0 bases, V lost 5 bases, and 10 bases had no gene match. Per the germline V gene, CDR1 is SGHRS and CDR2 is YFSETQ. The CDR3 here is CASSHGVGTSSYNEQFF. In nucleotides, the CDR3 is TGCGCCAGCAGTCATGGGGTTGGGACTAGCTCCTACAATGAGCAGTTCTTC. Filled out from reference TRBV5-1 and TRBJ2-1, the complete variable domain reads KAGVTQTPRYLIKTRGQQVTLSCSPISGHRSVSWYQQTPGQGLQFLFEYFSETQRNKGNFPGRFSGRQFSNSRSEMNVSTLELGDSALYLCASSHGVGTSSYNEQFFGPGTRLTVL.

In its sample, this clonotype was seen many times. The gene calls are TRBV6-5 and TRBJ2-4; 8 bases align to TRBD1. CDR1 and CDR2 (germline): MNHEY, SVGAGI. Unmatched junction bases numbered 12, after V lost 6 bases and J lost 8 bases. This CDR3 region has 15 residues. The DNA for the CDR3 is TGTGCCAGCAGCTTCACCGGGACAGGACGCGACATTCAGTACTTC. Translation: CASSFTGTGRDIQYF.

This clonotype was recorded many times. V is TRBV11-2 and J is TRBJ2-1; TRBD1 aligns across 9 bases. Germline V gene data show CDR1 as SGHAT and CDR2 as FQNNGV. This CDR3 comprises 15 residues. The V segment lost 2 bases and the J segment 9 bases; nucleotides outside the gene matches: 8. CDR3 bases: TGTGCCAGCAGCTTACACAGGGGGCTGGCTAGTGAGCAGTTCTTC. It specifies CASSLHRGLASEQFF.

This clonotype was detected many times. V is TRBV5-5 and J is TRBJ1-3, with 7 bases that match TRBD1. Trimming took 0 bases from V and 3 from J; bases not matched to a gene: 6. Germline CDR1 and CDR2: SGHKS and YYEKEE (reference sequence). The CDR3 is 16 residues long. The CDR3 spells CASSLVGGGFGNTIYF. In DNA form, the CDR3 reads TGTGCCAGCAGCTTGGTCGGAGGGGGCTTTGGAAACACCATATATTTT.

The sample holds many counts of this clonotype. The chain uses TRBV7-3 and TRBJ2-2, with 9 bases matching TRBD2. V trimming: 5 bases; J trimming: 1 base; junction bases outside the gene matches: 2. CDR3 length: 15 residues. Germline assignment: CDR1 SGHTA and CDR2 FQGTGA. This chain's CDR3 is CASSLTSGNTGELFF. The CDR3 bases are TGTGCCAGCAGCCTGACTAGCGGGAACACCGGGGAGCTGTTTTTT.

The sample holds many counts of this clonotype. The chain has TRBV6-5 and TRBJ2-5; D unclear. V lost 0 bases and J 3 bases, leaving 8 bases between the germline ends. The CDR3 consists of 14 residues. The V gene's germline CDR1 is MNHEY and CDR2 SVGAGI. The CDR3 loop reads CASSYSGPKETQYF. CDR3 DNA sequence: TGTGCCAGCAGTTACTCGGGCCCAAAAGAGACCCAGTACTTC.

This clonotype was detected a few times. This chain links TRBV19 with TRBJ2-4, with 8 bases lining up with TRBD2. The trim removed 10 bases at V and 8 bases at J, leaving 16 bases unmatched. The length of the CDR3 is 15 residues. Germline CDR1 reads LNHDA; CDR2 reads SQIVND (reference sequence). CDR3 amino acids: CATSSAGGPGYIQYF. Here the CDR3 DNA reads TGTGCCACCAGCAGCGCGGGAGGTCCGGGATACATTCAGTACTTC.

This clonotype showed up many times. The CDR3, as DNA: TGTGCCACACATGGGGGTTTCTACGAGCAGTACTTC. It is translated as CATHGGFYEQYF. The chain carries TRBV28 and TRBJ2-7; D may match TRBD1 or TRBD2 (5 bases each). Germline CDR1 and CDR2: MDHEN and SYDVKM. The CDR3 is made up of 12 amino acids. Trimming took 10 bases from V and 3 from J, leaving 13 bases between them.

This clonotype has ten or more counts. The CDR3, as DNA: TGTGCCAGCAGTAGCCGGGCCCCGGAGACCCAGTACTTC. Translating gives CASSSRAPETQYF. The V gene is TRBV28, the J gene TRBJ2-5; D remains ambiguous. The germline V and J ends were trimmed by 5 bases and 5 bases, with 12 bases remaining between them. CDR1 and CDR2 (germline): MDHEN, SYDVKM. The CDR3 is 13 residues long. The variable domain in full, completed from reference TRBV28 and TRBJ2-5, reads DVKVTQSSRYLVKRTGEKVFLECVQDMDHENMFWYRQDPGLGLRLIYFSYDVKMKEKGDIPEGYSVSREKKERFSLILESASTNQTSMYLCASSSRAPETQYFGPGTRLLVL.

This clonotype was seen repeatedly, ten times or more. The chain employs TRBV4-3 and TRBJ2-3; D gene uncertain. Germline CDR1 and CDR2: LGHNA and YSLEER. CDR3 size: 15 residues. Trimming removed 2 bases at V and 2 bases at J, with 11 bases between. CDR3 coding DNA: TGCGCCAGCAGCCAACGACCGGGCGTCACAGATACGCAGTATTTT. This encodes CASSQRPGVTDTQYF.

In its sample, this clonotype was seen many times. The chain joins TRBV5-1 to TRBJ2-1, with D hard to call. Germline V gene sequence: CDR1 SGHRS, CDR2 YFSETQ. V was shortened by 1 base and J by 8 bases, with 10 bases between the two germline ends. The CDR3 spans 13 residues. CDR3 nucleotides: TGCGCCAGCAGCTTGAATAGGAACGATGAGCAGTTCTTC. It yields the protein CASSLNRNDEQFF. The complete variable domain, with remaining parts taken from reference TRBV5-1 and TRBJ2-1, reads KAGVTQTPRYLIKTRGQQVTLSCSPISGHRSVSWYQQTPGQGLQFLFEYFSETQRNKGNFPGRFSGRQFSNSRSEMNVSTLELGDSALYLCASSLNRNDEQFFGPGTRLTVL.

This clonotype occurred many times. The CDR3: CASSPGTSAHNEQFF. DNA for the CDR3: TGTGCCAGCAGTCCTGGGACTAGCGCACACAATGAGCAGTTCTTC. This chain connects TRBV12-3 or TRBV12-4 to TRBJ2-1; the match to TRBD2 covers 10 bases. Trimming removed 5 bases from V and 5 bases from J; junction bases left unmatched: 6. There are 15 residues in the CDR3.